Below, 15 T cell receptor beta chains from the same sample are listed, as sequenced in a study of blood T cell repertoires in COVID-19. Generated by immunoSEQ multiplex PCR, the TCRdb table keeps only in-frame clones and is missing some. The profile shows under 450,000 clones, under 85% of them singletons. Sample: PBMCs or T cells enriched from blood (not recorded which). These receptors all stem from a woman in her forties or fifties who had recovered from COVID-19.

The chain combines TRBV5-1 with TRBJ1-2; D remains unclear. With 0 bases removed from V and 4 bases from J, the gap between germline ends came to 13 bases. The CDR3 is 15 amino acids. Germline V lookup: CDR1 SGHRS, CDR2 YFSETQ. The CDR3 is CASSLAGRETYGYTF. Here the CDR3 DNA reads TGCGCCAGCAGCTTGGCGGGCCGGGAAACCTATGGCTACACCTTC.

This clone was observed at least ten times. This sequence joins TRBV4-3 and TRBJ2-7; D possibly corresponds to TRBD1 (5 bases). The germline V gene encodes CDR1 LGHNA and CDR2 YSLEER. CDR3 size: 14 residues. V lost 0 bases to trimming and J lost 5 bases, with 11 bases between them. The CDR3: CASSQDTGINEQYF. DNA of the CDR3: TGCGCCAGCAGCCAAGATACAGGAATCAACGAGCAGTACTTC.

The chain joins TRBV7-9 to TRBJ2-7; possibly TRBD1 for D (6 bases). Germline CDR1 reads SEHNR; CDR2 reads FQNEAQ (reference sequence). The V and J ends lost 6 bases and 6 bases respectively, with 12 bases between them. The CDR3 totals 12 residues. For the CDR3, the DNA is TGTGCCAGCAGTCGGACAGACGGCGAGCAGTACTTC. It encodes CASSRTDGEQYF.

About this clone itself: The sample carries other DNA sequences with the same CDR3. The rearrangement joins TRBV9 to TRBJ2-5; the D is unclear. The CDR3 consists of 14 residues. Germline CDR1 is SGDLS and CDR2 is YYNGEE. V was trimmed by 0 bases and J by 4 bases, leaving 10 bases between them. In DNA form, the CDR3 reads TGTGCCAGCAGCGTAGGGGTAGCCGGAGAGACCCAGTACTTC. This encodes CASSVGVAGETQYF.

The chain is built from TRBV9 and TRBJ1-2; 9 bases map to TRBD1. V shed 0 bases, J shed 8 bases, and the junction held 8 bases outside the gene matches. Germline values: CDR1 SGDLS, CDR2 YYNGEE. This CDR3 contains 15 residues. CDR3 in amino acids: CASSVGGTGYEGYTF. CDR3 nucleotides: TGTGCCAGCAGCGTAGGAGGGACAGGGTATGAGGGCTACACCTTC.

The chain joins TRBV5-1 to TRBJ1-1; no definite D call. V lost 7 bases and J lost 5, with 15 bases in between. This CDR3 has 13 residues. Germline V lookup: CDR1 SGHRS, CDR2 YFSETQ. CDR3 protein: CASAGPTGTEAFF. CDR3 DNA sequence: TGCGCCAGCGCCGGGCCAACGGGGACTGAAGCTTTCTTT.

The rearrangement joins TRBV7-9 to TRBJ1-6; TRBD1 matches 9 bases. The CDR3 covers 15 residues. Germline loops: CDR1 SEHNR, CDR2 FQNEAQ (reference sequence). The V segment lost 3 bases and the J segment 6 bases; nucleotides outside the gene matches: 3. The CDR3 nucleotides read TGTGCCAGCAGCTTGGGGGGACAGGGTAATTCACCCCTCCACTTT. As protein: CASSLGGQGNSPLHF.

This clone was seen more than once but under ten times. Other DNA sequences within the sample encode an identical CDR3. The CDR3 coding sequence is TGTGCCAGCAGTTTACTTGGGACCGGGGGTTCACCCCTCCACTTT. It codes for CASSLLGTGGSPLHF. The chain links TRBV27 to TRBJ1-6; D is perhaps TRBD1 (5 bases). Trimming took off 2 bases at V and 9 bases at J, with 14 bases between the two ends. The CDR3 sequence is 15 residues long. Looked up from germline, CDR1 is MNHEY and CDR2 is SMNVEV (reference sequence).

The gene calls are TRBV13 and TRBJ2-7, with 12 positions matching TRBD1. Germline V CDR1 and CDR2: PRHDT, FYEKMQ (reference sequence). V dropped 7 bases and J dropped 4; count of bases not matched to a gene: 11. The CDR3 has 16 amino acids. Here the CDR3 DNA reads TGTGCCAGCACCCTCAGGGGGGGACAGGGGGCTTACGAGCAGTACTTC. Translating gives CASTLRGGQGAYEQYF.

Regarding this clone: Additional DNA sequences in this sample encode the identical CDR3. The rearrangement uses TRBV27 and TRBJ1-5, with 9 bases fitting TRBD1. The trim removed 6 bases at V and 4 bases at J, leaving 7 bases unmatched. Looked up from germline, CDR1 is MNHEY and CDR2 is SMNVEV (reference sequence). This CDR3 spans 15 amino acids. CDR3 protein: CASSRRGQGNQPQHF. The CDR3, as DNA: TGTGCCAGCAGCAGGCGGGGACAGGGTAATCAGCCCCAGCATTTT.

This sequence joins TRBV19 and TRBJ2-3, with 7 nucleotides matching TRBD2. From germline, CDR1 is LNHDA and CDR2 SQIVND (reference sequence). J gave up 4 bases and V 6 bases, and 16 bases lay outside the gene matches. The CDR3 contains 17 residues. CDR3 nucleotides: TGTGCCAGTAGATGGGGCGGGGGTTTAATTCGCGCAGATACGCAGTATTTT. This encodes CASRWGGGLIRADTQYF.

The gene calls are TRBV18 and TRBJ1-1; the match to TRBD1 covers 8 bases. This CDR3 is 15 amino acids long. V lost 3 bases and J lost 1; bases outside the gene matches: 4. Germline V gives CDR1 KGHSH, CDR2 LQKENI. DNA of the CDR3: TGTGCCAGCTCACCTGGACAGGGCAGGAACACTGAAGCTTTCTTT. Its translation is CASSPGQGRNTEAFF.

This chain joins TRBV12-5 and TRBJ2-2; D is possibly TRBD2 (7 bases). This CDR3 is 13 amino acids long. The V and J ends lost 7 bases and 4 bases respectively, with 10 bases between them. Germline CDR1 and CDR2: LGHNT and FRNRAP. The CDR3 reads CASEAGATGELFF. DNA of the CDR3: TGTGCTAGTGAGGCGGGGGCCACCGGGGAGCTGTTTTTT.

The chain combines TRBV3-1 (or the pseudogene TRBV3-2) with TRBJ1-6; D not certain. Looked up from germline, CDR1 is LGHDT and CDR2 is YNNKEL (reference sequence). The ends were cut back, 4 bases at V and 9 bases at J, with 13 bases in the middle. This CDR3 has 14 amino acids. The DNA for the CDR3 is TGTGCCAGCAGCCTTCGAGTTTTGAGTTCACCCCTCCACTTT. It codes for CASSLRVLSSPLHF.

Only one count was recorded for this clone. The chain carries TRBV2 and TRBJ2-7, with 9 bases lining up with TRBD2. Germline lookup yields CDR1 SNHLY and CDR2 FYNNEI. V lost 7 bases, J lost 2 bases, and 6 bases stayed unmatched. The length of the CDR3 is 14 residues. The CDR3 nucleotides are TGTGCCAGCAAGACGACTAGCGGAACCTACGAGCAGTACTTC. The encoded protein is CASKTTSGTYEQYF.